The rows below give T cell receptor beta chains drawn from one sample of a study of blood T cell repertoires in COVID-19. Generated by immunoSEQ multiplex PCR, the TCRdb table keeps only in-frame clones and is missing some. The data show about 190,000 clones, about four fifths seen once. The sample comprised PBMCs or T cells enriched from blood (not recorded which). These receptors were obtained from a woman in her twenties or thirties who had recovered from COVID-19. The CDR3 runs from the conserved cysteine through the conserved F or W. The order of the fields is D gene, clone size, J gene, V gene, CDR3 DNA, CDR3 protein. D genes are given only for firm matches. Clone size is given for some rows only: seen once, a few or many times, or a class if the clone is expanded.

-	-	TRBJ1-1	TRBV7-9	TGTGCCAGCCTGGACAGATGGACTGAAGCTTTCTTT	CASLDRWTEAFF
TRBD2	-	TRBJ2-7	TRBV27	TGTGCCAGCAGTTCCGTGACTAGCGGGAGGGGGGCCTACGAGCAGTACTTC	CASSSVTSGRGAYEQYF
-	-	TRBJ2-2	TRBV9	TGTGCCAGCAGCGTAGCTCCAGAAATGAACACCGGGGAGCTGTTTTTT	CASSVAPEMNTGELFF
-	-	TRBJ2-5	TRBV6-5	TGTGCCAGCGAGGGTCGGGGGGCCGTAGAGACCCAGTACTTC	CASEGRGAVETQYF
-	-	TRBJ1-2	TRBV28	TGTGCCAGCAGTTCGGTGGTTACGGGCTACACCTTC	CASSSVVTGYTF
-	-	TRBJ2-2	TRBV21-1	TGTGCCAGCAGCAAAGTCGAAGGACTAGCAGCCACCGGGGAGCTGTTTTTT	CASSKVEGLAATGELFF
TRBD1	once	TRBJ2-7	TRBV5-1	TGCGCCAGCAGCATCGGGACAGGGAGGACCTACGAGCAGTACTTC	CASSIGTGRTYEQYF
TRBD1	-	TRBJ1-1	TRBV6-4	TGTGCCAGCAGTGGTCGGACAGGCGGCCCTATAAATGAAGCTTTCTTT	CASSGRTGGPINEAFF
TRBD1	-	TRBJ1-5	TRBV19	TGTGCCAGTAGTATAGAAAGGGGGCAAGGACAGCCCCAGCATTTT	CASSIERGQGQPQHF
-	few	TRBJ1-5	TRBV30	TGTGCCTGGAGTGTACATTTGGTCCCGAATCAGCCCCAGCATTTT	CAWSVHLVPNQPQHF
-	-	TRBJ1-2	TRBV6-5	TGTGCCAGCAGGGCCCGAATGGGCTACACCTTC	CASRARMGYTF
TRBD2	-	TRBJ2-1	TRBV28	TGTGCCAGCAGTTTATTAGCGGGGGGTAACTACAATGAGCAGTTCTTC	CASSLLAGGNYNEQFF
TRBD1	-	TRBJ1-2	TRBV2	TGTGCCAGCAGTGAGGAGGACAGGGGACCCTATGGCTACACCTTC	CASSEEDRGPYGYTF
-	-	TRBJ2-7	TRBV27	TGTGCCAGCAGTTTAGGTAGGGGAGGCGCCTACGAGCAGTACTTC	CASSLGRGGAYEQYF
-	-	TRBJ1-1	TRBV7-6	TGTGCCAGCAGCTTAGCGAGTAGGGGGATGAACACTGAAGCTTTCTTT	CASSLASRGMNTEAFF
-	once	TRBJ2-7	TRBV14	TGTGCCAGCAGCGAAGCTCCCTACGAGCAGTACTTC	CASSEAPYEQYF
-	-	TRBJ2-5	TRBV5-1	TGCGCCAGCAGCTTGAGCGGTAGCGGAGAGACCCAGTACTTC	CASSLSGSGETQYF
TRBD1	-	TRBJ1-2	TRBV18	TGTGCCAGCTCCCCACAGGGGAACTATGGCTACACCTTC	CASSPQGNYGYTF
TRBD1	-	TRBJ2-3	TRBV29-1	TGCAGCGCCTCCGGGACAGTGAGCACAGATACGCAGTATTTT	CSASGTVSTDTQYF
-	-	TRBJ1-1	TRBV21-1	TGTGCCAGCAGCAAAGCGAAGTATCCGAGTGGGAACACTGAAGCTTTCTTT	CASSKAKYPSGNTEAFF
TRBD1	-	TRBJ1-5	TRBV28	TGTGCCAGCAGTTTACTGCAGGGGGATCAGCCCCAGCATTTT	CASSLLQGDQPQHF
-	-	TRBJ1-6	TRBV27	TGTGCCAGCAGTTTTCACCCGATAGCTTCCAATTCACCCCTCCACTTT	CASSFHPIASNSPLHF
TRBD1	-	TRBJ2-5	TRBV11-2	TGTGCCAGCAGCTATGGACAGGGCGGGTTGCAAGAGACCCAGTACTTC	CASSYGQGGLQETQYF
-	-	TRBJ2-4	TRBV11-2	TGTGCCAGCAGCTCATGGACAGAAAAAAACATTCAGTACTTC	CASSSWTEKNIQYF
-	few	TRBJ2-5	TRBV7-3	TGTGCCAGCAGCTTTAGCACCCAAGAGACCCAGTACTTC	CASSFSTQETQYF
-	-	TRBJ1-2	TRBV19	TGTGCCAGTAGTATAGGACAAGTGGGTGGCTACACCTTC	CASSIGQVGGYTF
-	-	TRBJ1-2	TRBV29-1	TGCAGCGTTCAGTCTGGCTACACCTTC	CSVQSGYTF
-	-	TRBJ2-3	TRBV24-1	TGTGCCACCAGTGACATGACAGGACACACAGATACGCAGTATTTT	CATSDMTGHTDTQYF
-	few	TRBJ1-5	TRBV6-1	TGTGCCAGCAGTGAAGGCTTAGCCTCTCAGCCCCAGCATTTT	CASSEGLASQPQHF
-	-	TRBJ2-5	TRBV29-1	TGCAGCGTTCGAGGAGGCGAGACCCAGTACTTC	CSVRGGETQYF
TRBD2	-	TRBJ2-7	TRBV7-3	TGTGCCAGCAGCCCCGGGACTACCCGCAATCCCTACGAGCAGTACTTC	CASSPGTTRNPYEQYF
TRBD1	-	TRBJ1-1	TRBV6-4	TGTGCCAGCAGTGTCCCTAGGGGGCAGGGCACTGAAGCTTTCTTT	CASSVPRGQGTEAFF
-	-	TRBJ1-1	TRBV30	TGTGCCTGGAGTGTACGCGGCAACACTGAAGCTTTCTTT	CAWSVRGNTEAFF
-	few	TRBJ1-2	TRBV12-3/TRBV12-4	TGTGCCAGCAGTCTCCTTCATGGCTACACCTTC	CASSLLHGYTF